This T cell receptor beta chain was sequenced during a study of metastatic and nonmetastatic thyroid tumors. The wider study: Malignant and benign thyroid patients had repertoires compared in peripheral blood and tumor or nodule tissue.

On this clone: The antigen is not known. One end of the junction fails to match germline, which may point to a read error.

Thyroid surgery had not been preceded by any treatment in any patient. As processed by the authors: What underpinned the distant-metastasis classifier for papillary thyroid cancer was the set of CDR3 differences across clinicopathological groups. Via MiXCR, TCRdb re-called the PCR reads. TCRdb, not the authors, supplied the V and J calls. Here the sample spans about 11,000 clones, around 30% being singletons. Study-level points and caveats: Versus benign nodules, malignant thyroid tumors reportedly had significantly higher TCR beta diversity, in blood and tumor.

The CDR3 contains 15 residues. Germline V gene sequence: CDR1 SGHVS, CDR2 FNYEAQ. This chain uses TRBV7-6 with TRBJ2-5, with a possible D match to TRBD1 (7 bases). What was sequenced was tumor tissue. The sequence was obtained from a female donor with papillary thyroid cancer or a benign thyroid nodule (not recorded which). Some clones in this sample may be carry-over from other donors' samples. CDR3 residues: CASSAQGGGVETQYF. CDR3 DNA sequence: TGTGCCAGCAGCGCTCAAGGAGGGGGCGTGGAGACACAGTACTTC. The variable domain in full, completed from reference TRBV7-6 and TRBJ2-5, reads GAGVSQSPRYKVTKRGQDVALRCDPISGHVSLYWYRQALGQGPEFLTYFNYEAQQDKSGLPNDRFSAERPEGSISTLTIQRTEQRDSAMYRCASSAQGGGVETQYFGPGTRLLVL.